This T cell receptor beta chain originates from a study of beta chain features in type 1 diabetes. Germline V gene lookup returns CDR1 SGHVS and CDR2 FQNEAQ. This CDR3 has 14 amino acids. V lost 3 bases to trimming and J lost 4 bases, with 10 bases between them. The investigators reverse transcribed all of the isolated RNA, so they sequenced expressed TCRB transcripts. Assay: immunoSEQ multiplex PCR; the TCRdb copy retains only in-frame clones and omits some. The table has about 360,000 clones, about 12% seen once; the top ten hold roughly 0.017%. The clonotype was recovered from a man aged 18 to 35 in good health. The chain recombines TRBV7-8 with TRBJ1-3; D is undetermined. The source material was naive CD4+ T cells from blood. CDR3 nucleotide sequence: TGTGCCAGCAGCTTTAGCCGGTCGGGAAACACCATATATTTT. As protein: CASSFSRSGNTIYF.